This record looks at one T cell receptor (beta chain) sequence and its context. The junction differs from germline at one of its ends, possibly a read error. This study enrolled people aged 18 to 89 from about two dozen US geographic areas. The entry originates in a study of blood T cell repertoires in COVID-19. Profiled with immunoSEQ multiplex PCR; TCRdb holds only in-frame clones, not every one. This sample has roughly 250,000 clones, with around 84% found just once. CDR1 is SSHAT and CDR2 is FNYEAQ in the germline V gene (reference sequence). This CDR3 region has 15 residues. The genes are TRBV7-7 and TRBJ2-1, with 8 bases that match TRBD2. This TCR was sampled from a woman aged 50 to 60 who had recovered from COVID-19. Source material: PBMCs or T cells enriched from blood (not recorded which). The CDR3 DNA reads TGTGCTAGCAGCTCAATAGCGGGACCCACGAATGAGCAGTTCTTC. As protein: CASSSIAGPTNEQFF.